This T cell receptor beta chain was identified in a study of T-cell memory formation after mild COVID-19. The CDR3 runs 14 residues. The germline CDR1 and CDR2 sequences are LGHDT and YNNKEL (reference sequence). V lost 4 bases to trimming and J lost 3 bases; unmatched junction nucleotides: 6. Constant-segment-primed 5'RACE gave TCR alpha and TCR beta cDNA libraries with sample barcodes and UMIs. TCRdb independently ran MiXCR on the 5' RACE reads; one entry per CDR3 protein. The sample lists 350,000 to 450,000 distinct CDR3 sequences, around 28% occurring once. The source is an adult woman who had mild COVID-19 (a few samples of this study predate the infection). Cell type and time point are not known. This sequence joins TRBV3-1 and TRBJ2-7; 7 positions agree with TRBD2. Sequences were obtained from PBMCs or a T cell subset sorted from them (not recorded which). CDR3 sequence reads: CASSRDYASYEQYF. CDR3 in DNA: TGTGCCAGCAGCCGGGACTACGCGAGCTACGAGCAGTACTTC.